Listed below are T cell receptor beta chains from one sample, sequenced in a study of response to subunit inactivated influenza vaccine. TCRdb redid the calling of the RT-PCR reads with MiXCR, one entry per CDR3 protein. The sample has roughly 180,000 distinct CDR3 sequences; roughly 8.7% are singletons. The starting material was non-naive T cells sorted from PBMCs, obtained on the day of vaccination. The receptors stem from a man in his forties or fifties who received an inactivated influenza vaccine. CDR3s include the opening cysteine and the closing phenylalanine or tryptophan. D genes are given only for firm matches. Size is stated for part of the rows, as once, few or many counts, or as a class when the clone is expanded.

j_call d_call v_call clone_size cdr3_aa cdr3_nt
TRBJ2-7 - TRBV19 few CASSGFYEQYF TGTGCCAGTAGTGGATTTTACGAGCAGTACTTC
TRBJ2-2 - TRBV12-3/TRBV12-4 - CASSFHLGTGELFF TGTGCCAGCAGTTTCCATTTAGGGACCGGGGAGCTGTTTTTT
TRBJ1-1 - TRBV20-1 many CSATNPGRNTEAFF TGCAGTGCAACTAACCCGGGGAGGAACACTGAAGCTTTCTTT
TRBJ1-6 - TRBV7-9 few CASSLGVGQRDSSPLHF TGTGCCAGCAGCTTAGGAGTAGGACAAAGGGATAGTTCACCCCTCCACTTT
TRBJ2-1 TRBD2 TRBV6-6 - CASEFGGRGEQFF TGTGCCAGCGAGTTCGGGGGGAGGGGTGAGCAGTTCTTC
TRBJ2-4 - TRBV6-5 - CASTFIAKNIQYF TGTGCCAGCACTTTCATAGCCAAAAACATTCAGTACTTC
TRBJ1-1 - TRBV7-8 many CASSLGLVGQGSEAFF TGTGCCAGCAGCTTAGGTTTGGTGGGACAAGGGAGTGAAGCTTTCTTT
TRBJ2-2 TRBD1 TRBV6-2/TRBV6-3 many CASSYRTGTGDTGELFF TGTGCCAGCAGTTACAGGACCGGGACAGGTGACACCGGGGAGCTGTTTTTT
TRBJ2-3 - TRBV20-1 few CSARDPNADTQYF TGCAGTGCTAGAGATCCCAATGCAGATACGCAGTATTTT
TRBJ1-5 - TRBV2 - CASSEETGRGNQPQHF TGTGCCAGCAGTGAAGAGACGGGCCGGGGGAATCAGCCCCAGCATTTT
TRBJ1-3 TRBD1 TRBV12-3/TRBV12-4 few CASDRDSGNTIYF TGTGCCAGCGACAGGGACTCTGGAAACACCATATATTTT
TRBJ2-1 TRBD2 TRBV6-1 - CASRGLAGTYNEQFF TGTGCCAGCAGGGGACTAGCGGGGACCTACAATGAGCAGTTCTTC
TRBJ2-7 - TRBV4-2 - CASSLERGLYEQYF TGTGCCAGCAGCCTAGAAAGGGGACTCTACGAGCAGTACTTC
TRBJ1-3 - TRBV6-5 - CASSYRLSTGNTIYF TGTGCCAGCAGTTACCGCCTTTCAACTGGAAACACCATATATTTT
TRBJ2-3 TRBD2 TRBV6-5 - CASSWISGGSTDTQYF TGTGCCAGCAGTTGGATTAGCGGGGGGAGCACAGATACGCAGTATTTT
TRBJ1-1 TRBD1 TRBV20-1 many CSAPGQGFAPDTEAFF TGCAGTGCGCCGGGACAGGGGTTTGCCCCGGACACTGAAGCTTTCTTT
TRBJ1-1 - TRBV4-3 few CASSQDSGLNTEAFF TGCGCCAGCAGCCAAGATAGCGGTTTGAACACTGAAGCTTTCTTT
TRBJ1-1 - TRBV28 few CASWPGGAWTEAFF TGTGCCAGCTGGCCCGGGGGGGCGTGGACTGAAGCTTTCTTT
TRBJ2-5 TRBD1 TRBV20-1 - CSARGQGVETQYF TGCAGTGCTAGAGGGCAGGGGGTAGAGACCCAGTACTTC
TRBJ2-2 - TRBV2 - CASRPVANTGELFF TGTGCCAGCAGGCCAGTGGCGAACACCGGGGAGCTGTTTTTT
TRBJ1-2 - TRBV29-1 few CSVELRGSGYTF TGCAGCGTTGAACTCAGGGGTTCGGGCTACACCTTC
TRBJ1-2 - TRBV6-2/TRBV6-3 - CASKPTGARSYGYTF TGTGCCAGCAAACCCACGGGGGCAAGGAGCTATGGCTACACCTTC
TRBJ2-3 - TRBV7-3 few CASSLMPSTDTQYF TGTGCCAGCAGCTTAATGCCTAGCACAGATACGCAGTATTTT
TRBJ2-4 TRBD2 TRBV11-2 many CASSLVGEGAKNIQYF TGTGCCAGCAGCTTAGTAGGGGAGGGGGCCAAAAACATTCAGTACTTC
TRBJ1-2 - TRBV12-3/TRBV12-4 many CASRAQNSGYTF TGTGCCAGCAGGGCACAAAATAGTGGCTACACCTTC
TRBJ1-6 - TRBV11-3 - CASSHGGYNSPLHF TGTGCCAGCAGCCATGGAGGCTATAATTCACCCCTCCACTTT
TRBJ1-2 - TRBV28 many CASSTPHTF TGTGCCAGCAGCACCCCCCACACCTTC
TRBJ2-5 TRBD2 TRBV20-1 many CSARGQAGVSETQYF TGCAGTGCTAGAGGGCAAGCGGGAGTTTCAGAGACCCAGTACTTC
TRBJ2-5 TRBD1 TRBV12-3/TRBV12-4 - CASSYTGGETQYF TGTGCCAGCAGTTACACAGGGGGGGAGACCCAGTACTTC
TRBJ1-1 - TRBV5-1 few CASSALQGGGTEAFF TGCGCCAGCAGCGCCCTACAGGGCGGTGGCACTGAAGCTTTCTTT
TRBJ2-2 - TRBV12-5 many CASGLDTGELFF TGTGCTAGTGGTCTAGACACCGGGGAGCTGTTTTTT
TRBJ2-5 - TRBV7-2 many CASSLRGGAFNQETQYF TGTGCCAGCAGCTTAAGAGGGGGGGCCTTTAACCAAGAGACCCAGTACTTC
TRBJ2-3 - TRBV28 many CASALGGVSDTQYF TGTGCCAGCGCCCTAGGAGGGGTATCAGATACGCAGTATTTT
TRBJ1-6 - TRBV7-9 many CASSKISYNSPLHF TGTGCCAGCAGCAAAATCTCCTATAATTCACCCCTCCACTTT
TRBJ2-1 - TRBV5-1 few CASSPGQLNEQFF TGCGCCAGCAGCCCGGGACAACTCAATGAGCAGTTCTTC
TRBJ2-1 - TRBV2 few CASSEARGEQFF TGTGCCAGCAGTGAAGCGCGGGGTGAGCAGTTCTTC
TRBJ1-1 - TRBV7-2 - CASSSHAQGQSAFF TGTGCCAGCAGCTCCCACGCTCAGGGGCAGAGTGCTTTCTTT
TRBJ1-5 TRBD1 TRBV7-8 - CASSWGQGNQPQHF TGTGCCAGCAGCTGGGGACAGGGTAATCAGCCCCAGCATTTT
TRBJ2-7 - TRBV6-5 many CASSYKGPQNEQYF TGTGCCAGCAGTTACAAGGGACCCCAGAACGAGCAGTACTTC
TRBJ2-7 - TRBV20-1 many CSARDLIESSDEQYF TGCAGTGCTAGAGATCTAATAGAGAGTTCGGACGAGCAGTACTTC